This TCR beta chain was obtained from a study of Tregs in tolerant kidney transplant recipients. Study-wide results and limits: No direct test of biological reproducibility was done here. For some patients, primers changed over time, blocking nucleotide-level comparison. Tolerant patients' donor-specific Tregs expanded beyond overall Tregs, suggesting antigen-driven growth.

Profiled with immunoSEQ multiplex PCR; TCRdb holds only in-frame clones, not every one. Its table records around 15,000 clones. Related graft donors supplied nonmyeloablative bone marrow transplants, and mixed chimerism was transient. Unstimulated regulatory T cells (CD4+CD25+CD127-), CD4+CD25- non-regulatory cells, CD4 and CD8 cells were FACS-sorted from thawed PBMCs. The CDR3 covers 13 residues. Trimming cost V 8 bases and J 0 bases; bases outside gene matches: 2. Germline V gene data show CDR1 as LNHDA and CDR2 as SQIVND (reference sequence). Details on this clone: The antigen remains undetermined. The read is 3 residues too short to cover the CDR3 end, so that end is filled in from the germline J gene.

The chain has TRBV19 and TRBJ1-1; TRBD1 aligns across 8 bases. The sample in question was CD4+ T cells from blood (PBMCs), obtained 12 months after the transplant. This receptor was taken from a human patient who received a combined kidney and bone marrow transplant. Some of the T cells may derive from the graft donor. CDR3 DNA, as far as it was read: TGTGCCAGTGCGGGACAGGTGAACACTGAA. Its protein product is CASAGQVNTE. The full-length CDR3 reads as CASAGQVNTEAFF.